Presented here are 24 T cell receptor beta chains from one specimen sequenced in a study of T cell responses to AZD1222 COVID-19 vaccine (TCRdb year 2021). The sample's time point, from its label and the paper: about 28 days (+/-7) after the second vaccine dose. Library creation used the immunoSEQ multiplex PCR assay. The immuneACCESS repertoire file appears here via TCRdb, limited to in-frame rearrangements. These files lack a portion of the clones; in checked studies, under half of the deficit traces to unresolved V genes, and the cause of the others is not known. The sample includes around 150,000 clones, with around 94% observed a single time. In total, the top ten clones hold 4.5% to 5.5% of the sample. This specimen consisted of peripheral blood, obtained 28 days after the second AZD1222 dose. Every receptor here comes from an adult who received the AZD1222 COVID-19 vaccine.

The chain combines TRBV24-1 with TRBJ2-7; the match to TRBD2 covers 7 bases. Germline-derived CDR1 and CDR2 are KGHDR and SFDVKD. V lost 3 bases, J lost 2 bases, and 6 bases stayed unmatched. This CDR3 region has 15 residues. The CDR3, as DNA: TGTGCCACCAGTGATGCCGGGACTACCACCTACGAGCAGTACTTC. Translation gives CATSDAGTTTYEQYF.

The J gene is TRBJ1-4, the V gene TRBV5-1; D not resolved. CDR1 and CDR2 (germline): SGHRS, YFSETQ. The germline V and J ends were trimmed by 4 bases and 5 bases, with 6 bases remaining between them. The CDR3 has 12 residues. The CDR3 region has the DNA TGCGCCAGCAGCATCAGAAATGAAAAACTGTTTTTT. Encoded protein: CASSIRNEKLFF. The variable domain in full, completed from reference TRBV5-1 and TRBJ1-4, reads KAGVTQTPRYLIKTRGQQVTLSCSPISGHRSVSWYQQTPGQGLQFLFEYFSETQRNKGNFPGRFSGRQFSNSRSEMNVSTLELGDSALYLCASSIRNEKLFFGSGTQLSVL.

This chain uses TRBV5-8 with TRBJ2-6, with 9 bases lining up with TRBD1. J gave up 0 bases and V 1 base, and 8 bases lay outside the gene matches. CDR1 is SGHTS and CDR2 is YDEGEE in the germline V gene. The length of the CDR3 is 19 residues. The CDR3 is CASSLRDRVRTSGANVLTF. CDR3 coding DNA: TGTGCCAGCAGCTTGCGGGACAGGGTTCGCACCTCTGGGGCCAACGTCCTGACTTTC. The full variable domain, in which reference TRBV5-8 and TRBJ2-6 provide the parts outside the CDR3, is EAGVTQSPTHLIKTRGQQATLRCSPISGHTSVYWYQQALGLGLQFLLWYDEGEERNRGNFPPRFSGRQFPNYSSELNVNALELEDSALYLCASSLRDRVRTSGANVLTFGAGSRLTVL.

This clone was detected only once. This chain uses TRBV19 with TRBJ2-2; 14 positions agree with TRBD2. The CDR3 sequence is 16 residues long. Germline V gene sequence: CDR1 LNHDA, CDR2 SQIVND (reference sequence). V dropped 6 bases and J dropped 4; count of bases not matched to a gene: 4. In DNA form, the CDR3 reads TGTGCCAGTAGCCCCGGACTAGCGGGAGGCACCGGGGAGCTGTTTTTT. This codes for CASSPGLAGGTGELFF. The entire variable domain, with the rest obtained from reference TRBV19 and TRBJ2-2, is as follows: DGGITQSPKYLFRKEGQNVTLSCEQNLNHDAMYWYRQDPGQGLRLIYYSQIVNDFQKGDIAEGYSVSREKKESFPLTVTSAQKNPTAFYLCASSPGLAGGTGELFFGEGSRLTVL.

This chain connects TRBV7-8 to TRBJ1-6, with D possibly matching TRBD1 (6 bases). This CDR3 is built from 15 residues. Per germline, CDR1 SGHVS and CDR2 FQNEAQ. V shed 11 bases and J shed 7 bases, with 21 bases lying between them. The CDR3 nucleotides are TGTGCCGGAGGGGGAGGGCCGTGGGCCAATTCACCCCTCCACTTT. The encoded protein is CAGGGGPWANSPLHF.

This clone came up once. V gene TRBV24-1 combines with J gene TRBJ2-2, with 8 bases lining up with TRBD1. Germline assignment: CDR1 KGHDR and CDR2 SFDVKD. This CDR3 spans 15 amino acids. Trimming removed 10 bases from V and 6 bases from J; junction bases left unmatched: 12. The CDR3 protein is CATERGQGRAGELFF. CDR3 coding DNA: TGTGCCACGGAAAGAGGACAGGGAAGGGCCGGGGAGCTGTTTTTT.

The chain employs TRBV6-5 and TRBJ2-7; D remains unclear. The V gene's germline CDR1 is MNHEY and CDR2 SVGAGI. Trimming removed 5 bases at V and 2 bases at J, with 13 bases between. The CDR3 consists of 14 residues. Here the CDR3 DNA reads TGTGCCAGCAGTAGACCCTCCGGCCCCTACGAGCAGTACTTC. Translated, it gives CASSRPSGPYEQYF.

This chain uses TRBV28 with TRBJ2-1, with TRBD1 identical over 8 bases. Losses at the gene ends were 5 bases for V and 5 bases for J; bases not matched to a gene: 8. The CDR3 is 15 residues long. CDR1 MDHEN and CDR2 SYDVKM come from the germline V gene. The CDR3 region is CASSTPGQAHNEQFF. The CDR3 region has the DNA TGTGCCAGCAGTACACCGGGACAGGCCCACAATGAGCAGTTCTTC.

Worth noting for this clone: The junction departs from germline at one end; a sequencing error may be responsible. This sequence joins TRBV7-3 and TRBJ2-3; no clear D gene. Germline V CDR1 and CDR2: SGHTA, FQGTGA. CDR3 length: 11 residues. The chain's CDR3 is CASSVTDTQYF. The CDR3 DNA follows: TGTGCCAGCAGCGTAACAGATACGCAGTATTTT.

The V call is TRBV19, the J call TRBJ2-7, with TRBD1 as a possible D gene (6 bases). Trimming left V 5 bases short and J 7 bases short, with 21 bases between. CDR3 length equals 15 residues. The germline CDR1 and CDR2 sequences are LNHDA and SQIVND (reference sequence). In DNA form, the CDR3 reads TGTGCCAGTAGTGCAACAGGGAAAAGGCTTTGGGAGCAGTACTTC. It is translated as CASSATGKRLWEQYF. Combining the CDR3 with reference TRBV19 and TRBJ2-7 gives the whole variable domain DGGITQSPKYLFRKEGQNVTLSCEQNLNHDAMYWYRQDPGQGLRLIYYSQIVNDFQKGDIAEGYSVSREKKESFPLTVTSAQKNPTAFYLCASSATGKRLWEQYFGPGTRLTVT.

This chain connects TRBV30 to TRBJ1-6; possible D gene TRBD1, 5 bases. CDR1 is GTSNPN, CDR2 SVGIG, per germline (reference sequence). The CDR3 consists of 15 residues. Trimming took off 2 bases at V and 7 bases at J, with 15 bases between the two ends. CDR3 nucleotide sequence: TGTGCCTGGAGTCCCCGCGGCAGGGCCAATTCACCCCTCCACTTT. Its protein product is CAWSPRGRANSPLHF. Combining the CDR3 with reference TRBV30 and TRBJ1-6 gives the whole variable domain SQTIHQWPATLVQPVGSPLSLECTVEGTSNPNLYWYRQAAGRGLQLLFYSVGIGQISSEVPQNLSASRPQDRQFILSSKKLLLSDSGFYLCAWSPRGRANSPLHFGNGTRLTVT.

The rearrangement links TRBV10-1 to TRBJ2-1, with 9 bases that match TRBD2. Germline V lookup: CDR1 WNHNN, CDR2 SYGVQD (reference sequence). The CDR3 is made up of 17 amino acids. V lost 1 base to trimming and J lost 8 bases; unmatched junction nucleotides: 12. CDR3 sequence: CASSEFVVAGAADEQFF. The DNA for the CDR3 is TGCGCCAGCAGTGAGTTTGTCGTAGCGGGGGCCGCGGATGAGCAGTTCTTC.

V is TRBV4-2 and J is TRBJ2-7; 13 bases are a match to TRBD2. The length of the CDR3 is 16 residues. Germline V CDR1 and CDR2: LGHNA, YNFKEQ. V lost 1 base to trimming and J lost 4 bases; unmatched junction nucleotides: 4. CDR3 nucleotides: TGTGCCAGCAGCCAAGGGACTAGCGGGAGTGGATACGAGCAGTACTTC. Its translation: CASSQGTSGSGYEQYF.

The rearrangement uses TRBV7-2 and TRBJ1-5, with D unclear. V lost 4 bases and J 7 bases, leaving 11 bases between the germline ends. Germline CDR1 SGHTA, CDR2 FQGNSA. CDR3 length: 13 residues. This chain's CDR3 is CASSSRISQPQHF. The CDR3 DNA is TGTGCCAGCAGCTCGAGGATTTCCCAGCCCCAGCATTTT.

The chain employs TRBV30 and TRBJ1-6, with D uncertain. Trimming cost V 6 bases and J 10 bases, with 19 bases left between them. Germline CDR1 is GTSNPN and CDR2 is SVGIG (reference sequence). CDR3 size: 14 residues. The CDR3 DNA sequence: TGTGCCTGCCCCCGGACTATCAAAGGGTCACCCCTCCACTTT. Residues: CACPRTIKGSPLHF.

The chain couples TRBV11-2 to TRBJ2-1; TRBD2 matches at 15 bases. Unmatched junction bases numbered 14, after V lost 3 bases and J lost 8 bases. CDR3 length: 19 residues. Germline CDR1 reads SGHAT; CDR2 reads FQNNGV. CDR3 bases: TGTGCCAGCAGCTTCGGAGGGGGACTAGCGGGAGGTCCTCGGGATGAGCAGTTCTTC. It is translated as CASSFGGGLAGGPRDEQFF.

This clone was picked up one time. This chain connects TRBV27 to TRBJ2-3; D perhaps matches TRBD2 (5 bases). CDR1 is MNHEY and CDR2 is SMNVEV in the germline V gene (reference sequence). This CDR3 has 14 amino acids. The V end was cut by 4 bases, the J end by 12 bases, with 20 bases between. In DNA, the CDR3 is TGTGCCAGCAGTTCCCCCCCCCGGGGAGTGTCCCAGTATTTT. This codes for CASSSPPRGVSQYF.

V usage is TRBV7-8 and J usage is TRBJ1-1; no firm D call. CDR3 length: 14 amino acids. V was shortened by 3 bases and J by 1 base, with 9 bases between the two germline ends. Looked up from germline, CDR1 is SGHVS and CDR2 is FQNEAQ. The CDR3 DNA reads TGTGCCAGCAGCTTGTTTAGTGGGAACACTGAAGCTTTCTTT. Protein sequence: CASSLFSGNTEAFF.

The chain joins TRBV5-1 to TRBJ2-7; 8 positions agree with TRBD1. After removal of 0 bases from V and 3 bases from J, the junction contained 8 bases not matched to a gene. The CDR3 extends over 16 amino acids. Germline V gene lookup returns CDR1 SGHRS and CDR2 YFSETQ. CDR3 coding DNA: TGCGCCAGCAGCTTGGGACAGGGGAGAATTATCTACGAGCAGTACTTC. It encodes CASSLGQGRIIYEQYF.

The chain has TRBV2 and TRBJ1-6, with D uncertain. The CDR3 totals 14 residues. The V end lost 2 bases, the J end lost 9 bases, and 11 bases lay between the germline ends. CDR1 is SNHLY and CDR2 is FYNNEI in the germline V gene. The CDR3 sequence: CASSEMSGPSPLHF. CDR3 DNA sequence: TGTGCCAGCAGTGAAATGTCAGGACCTTCACCCCTCCACTTT.

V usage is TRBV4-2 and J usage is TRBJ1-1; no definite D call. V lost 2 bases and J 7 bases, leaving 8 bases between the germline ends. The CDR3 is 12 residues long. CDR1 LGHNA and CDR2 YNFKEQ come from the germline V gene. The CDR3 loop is CASSQPDGEAFF. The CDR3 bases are TGTGCCAGCAGCCAACCGGACGGTGAAGCTTTCTTT.

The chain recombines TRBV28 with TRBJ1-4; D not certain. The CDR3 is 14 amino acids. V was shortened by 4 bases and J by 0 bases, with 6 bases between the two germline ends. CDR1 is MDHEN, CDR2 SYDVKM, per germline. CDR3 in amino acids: CASSSRSTNEKLFF. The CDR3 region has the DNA TGTGCCAGCAGTTCTCGATCAACTAATGAAAAACTGTTTTTT.

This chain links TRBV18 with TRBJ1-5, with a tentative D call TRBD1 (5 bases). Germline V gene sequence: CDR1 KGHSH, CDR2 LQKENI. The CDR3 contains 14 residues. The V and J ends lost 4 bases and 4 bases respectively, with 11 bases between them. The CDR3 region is CASSLAKGNQPQHF. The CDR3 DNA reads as TGTGCCAGCTCACTAGCGAAGGGGAATCAGCCCCAGCATTTT.

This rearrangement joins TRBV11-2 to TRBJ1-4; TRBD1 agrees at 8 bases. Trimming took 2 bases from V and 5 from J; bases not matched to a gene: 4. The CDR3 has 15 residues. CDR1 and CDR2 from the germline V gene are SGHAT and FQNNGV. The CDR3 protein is CASSLTTGANEKLFF. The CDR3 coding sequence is TGTGCCAGCAGCTTAACGACAGGGGCGAATGAAAAACTGTTTTTT.